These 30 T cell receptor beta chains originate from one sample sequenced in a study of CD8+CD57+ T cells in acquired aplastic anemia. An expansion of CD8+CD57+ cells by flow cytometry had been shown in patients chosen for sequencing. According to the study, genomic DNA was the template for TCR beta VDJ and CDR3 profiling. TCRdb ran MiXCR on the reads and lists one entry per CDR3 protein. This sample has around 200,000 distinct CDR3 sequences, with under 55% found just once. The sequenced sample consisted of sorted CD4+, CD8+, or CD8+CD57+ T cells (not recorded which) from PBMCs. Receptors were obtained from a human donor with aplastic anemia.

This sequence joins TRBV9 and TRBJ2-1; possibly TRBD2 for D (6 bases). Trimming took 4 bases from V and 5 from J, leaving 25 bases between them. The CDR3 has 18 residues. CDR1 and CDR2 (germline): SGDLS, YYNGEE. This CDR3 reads CASSSSSGLRPVHNEQFF. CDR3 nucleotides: TGTGCCAGCAGCTCAAGTAGCGGTTTGCGGCCTGTACACAATGAGCAGTTCTTC.

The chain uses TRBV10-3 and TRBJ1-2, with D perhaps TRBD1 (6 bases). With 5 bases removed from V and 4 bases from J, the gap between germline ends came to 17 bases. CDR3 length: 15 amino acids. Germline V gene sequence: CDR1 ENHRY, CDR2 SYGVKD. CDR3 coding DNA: TGTGCCATCAGTTCTGGCGCGGGGGGGCGCTATGGCTACACCTTC. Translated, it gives CAISSGAGGRYGYTF.

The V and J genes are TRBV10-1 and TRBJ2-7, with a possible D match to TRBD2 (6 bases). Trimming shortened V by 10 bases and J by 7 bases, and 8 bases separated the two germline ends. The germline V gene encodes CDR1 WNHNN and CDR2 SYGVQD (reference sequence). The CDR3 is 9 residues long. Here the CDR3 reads CAIGGEQYF. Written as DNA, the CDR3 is TGCGCCATTGGGGGGGAGCAGTACTTC.

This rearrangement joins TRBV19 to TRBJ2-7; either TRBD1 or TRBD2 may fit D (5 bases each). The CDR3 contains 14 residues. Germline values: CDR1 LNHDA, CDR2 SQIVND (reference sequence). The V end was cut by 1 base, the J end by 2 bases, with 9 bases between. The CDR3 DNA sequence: TGTGCCAGTAGTATAGTCGAGGGGACCTACGAGCAGTACTTC. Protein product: CASSIVEGTYEQYF. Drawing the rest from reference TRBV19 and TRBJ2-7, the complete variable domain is DGGITQSPKYLFRKEGQNVTLSCEQNLNHDAMYWYRQDPGQGLRLIYYSQIVNDFQKGDIAEGYSVSREKKESFPLTVTSAQKNPTAFYLCASSIVEGTYEQYFGPGTRLTVT.

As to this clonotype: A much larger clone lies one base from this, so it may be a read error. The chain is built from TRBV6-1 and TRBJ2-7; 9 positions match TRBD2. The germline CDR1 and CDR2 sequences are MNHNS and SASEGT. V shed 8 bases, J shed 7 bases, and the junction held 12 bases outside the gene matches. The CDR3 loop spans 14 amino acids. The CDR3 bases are TGTGCCAGCCGAAGCGGGAGGAAGATCAATGAGCAGTACTTC. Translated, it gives CASRSGRKINEQYF.

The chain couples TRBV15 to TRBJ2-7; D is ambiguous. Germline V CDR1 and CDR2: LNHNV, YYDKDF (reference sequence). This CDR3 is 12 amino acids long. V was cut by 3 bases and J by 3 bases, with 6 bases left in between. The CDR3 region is CATSRSDYEQYF. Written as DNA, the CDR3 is TGTGCCACCAGCAGGTCGGACTACGAGCAGTACTTC. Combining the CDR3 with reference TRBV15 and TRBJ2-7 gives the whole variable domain DAMVIQNPRYQVTQFGKPVTLSCSQTLNHNVMYWYQQKSSQAPKLLFHYYDKDFNNEADTPDNFQSRRPNTSFCFLDIRSPGLGDTAMYLCATSRSDYEQYFGPGTRLTVT.

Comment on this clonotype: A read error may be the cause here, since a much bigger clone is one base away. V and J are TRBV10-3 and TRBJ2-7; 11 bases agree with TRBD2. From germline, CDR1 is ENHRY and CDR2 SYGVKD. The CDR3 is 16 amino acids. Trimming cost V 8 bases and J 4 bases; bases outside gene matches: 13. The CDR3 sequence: CAIHWVAGGNQYEQYF. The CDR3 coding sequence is TGTGCCATCCACTGGGTAGCGGGAGGGAACCAGTACGAGCAGTACTTC.

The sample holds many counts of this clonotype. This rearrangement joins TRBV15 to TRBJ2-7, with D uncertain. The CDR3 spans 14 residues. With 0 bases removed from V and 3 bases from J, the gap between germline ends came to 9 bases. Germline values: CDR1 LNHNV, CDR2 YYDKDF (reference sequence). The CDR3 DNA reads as TGTGCCACCAGCAGAGACGCCATCGACTACGAGCAGTACTTC. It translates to CATSRDAIDYEQYF.

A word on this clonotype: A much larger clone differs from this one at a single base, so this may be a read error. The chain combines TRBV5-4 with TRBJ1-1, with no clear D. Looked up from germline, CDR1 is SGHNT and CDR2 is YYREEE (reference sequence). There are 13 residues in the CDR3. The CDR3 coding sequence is TGTGCCAGCGGCTTGGCCTGGGACACTGAAGCTTTCTTT. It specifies CASGLAWDTEAFF.

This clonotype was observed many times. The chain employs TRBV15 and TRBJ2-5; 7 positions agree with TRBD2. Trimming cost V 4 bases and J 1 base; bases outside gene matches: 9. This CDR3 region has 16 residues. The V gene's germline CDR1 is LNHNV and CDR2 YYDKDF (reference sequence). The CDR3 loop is CATSNGRAGLQETQYF. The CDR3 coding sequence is TGTGCCACCAGCAATGGGAGGGCGGGTCTCCAAGAGACCCAGTACTTC.

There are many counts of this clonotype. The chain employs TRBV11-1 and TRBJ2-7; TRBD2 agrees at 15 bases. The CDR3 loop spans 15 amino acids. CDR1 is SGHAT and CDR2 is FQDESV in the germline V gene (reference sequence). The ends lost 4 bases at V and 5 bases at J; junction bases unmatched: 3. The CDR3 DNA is TGTGCCAGCAGCTCGGGACTAGCGGGAGGACACGAGCAGTACTTC. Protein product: CASSSGLAGGHEQYF.

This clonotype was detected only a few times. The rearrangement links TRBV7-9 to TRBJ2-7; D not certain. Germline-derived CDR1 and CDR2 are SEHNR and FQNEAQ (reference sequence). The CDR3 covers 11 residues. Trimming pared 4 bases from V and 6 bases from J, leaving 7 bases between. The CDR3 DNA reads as TGTGCCAGCAGCTCTTCTTTCGAGCAGTACTTC. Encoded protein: CASSSSFEQYF.

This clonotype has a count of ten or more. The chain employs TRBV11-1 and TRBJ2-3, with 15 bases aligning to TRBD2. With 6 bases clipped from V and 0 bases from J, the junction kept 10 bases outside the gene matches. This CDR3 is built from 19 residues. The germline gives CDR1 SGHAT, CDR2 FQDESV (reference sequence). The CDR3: CASRSGLAGGPGSTDTQYF. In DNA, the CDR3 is TGTGCCAGCAGGTCAGGACTAGCGGGAGGGCCGGGGAGCACAGATACGCAGTATTTT.

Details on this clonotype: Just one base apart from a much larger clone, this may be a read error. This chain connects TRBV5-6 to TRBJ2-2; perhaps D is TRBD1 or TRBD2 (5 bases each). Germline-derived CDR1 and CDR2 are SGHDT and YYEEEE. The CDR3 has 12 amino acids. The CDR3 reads CASSRTVGDLFF. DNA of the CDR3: TGTGCCAGCAGCCGTACGGTCGGGGACCTGTTTTTT. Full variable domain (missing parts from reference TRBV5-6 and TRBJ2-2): DAGVTQSPTHLIKTRGQQVTLRCSPKSGHDTVSWYQQALGQGPQFIFQYYEEEERQRGNFPDRFSGHQFPNYSSELNVNALLLGDSALYLCASSRTVGDLFFGEGSRLTVL.

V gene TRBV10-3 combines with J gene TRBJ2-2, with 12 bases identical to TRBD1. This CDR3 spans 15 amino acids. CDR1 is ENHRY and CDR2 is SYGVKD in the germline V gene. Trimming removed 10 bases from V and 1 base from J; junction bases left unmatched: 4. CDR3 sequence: CASWDRGRNTGELFF. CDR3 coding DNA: TGTGCCAGCTGGGACAGGGGGCGGAACACCGGGGAGCTGTTTTTT.

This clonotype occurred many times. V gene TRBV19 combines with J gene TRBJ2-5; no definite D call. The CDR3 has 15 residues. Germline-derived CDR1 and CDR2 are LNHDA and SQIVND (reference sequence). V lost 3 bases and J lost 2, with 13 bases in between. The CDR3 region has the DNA TGTGCCAGTAGTATGTTTTACCCAGATCAAGAGACCCAGTACTTC. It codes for CASSMFYPDQETQYF.

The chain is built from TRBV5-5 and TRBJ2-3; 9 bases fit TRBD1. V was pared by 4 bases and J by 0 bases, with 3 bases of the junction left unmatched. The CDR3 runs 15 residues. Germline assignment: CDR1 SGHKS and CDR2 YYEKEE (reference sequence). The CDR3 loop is CASSRTGVSTDTQYF. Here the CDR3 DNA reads TGTGCCAGCAGCAGGACAGGGGTGAGCACAGATACGCAGTATTTT.

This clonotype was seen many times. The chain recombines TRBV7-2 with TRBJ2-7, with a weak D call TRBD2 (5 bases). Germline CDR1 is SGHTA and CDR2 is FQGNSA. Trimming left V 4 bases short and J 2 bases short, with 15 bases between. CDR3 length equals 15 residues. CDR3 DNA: TGTGCCAGCAGCTCCCAGGTGCGGGTGGCCTACGAGCAGTACTTC. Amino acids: CASSSQVRVAYEQYF.

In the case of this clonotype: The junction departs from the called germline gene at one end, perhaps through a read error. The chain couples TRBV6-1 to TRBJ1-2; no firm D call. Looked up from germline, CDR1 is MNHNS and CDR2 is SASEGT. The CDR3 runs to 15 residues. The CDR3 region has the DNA TGTGCCGGCAGTGCCCCTAGGGCTGGAAACTATGGCTACACCTTC. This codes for CAGSAPRAGNYGYTF.

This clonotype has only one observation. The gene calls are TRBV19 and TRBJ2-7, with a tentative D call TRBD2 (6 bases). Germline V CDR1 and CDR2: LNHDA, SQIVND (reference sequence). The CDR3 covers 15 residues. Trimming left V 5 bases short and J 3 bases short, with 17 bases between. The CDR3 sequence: CASSPGTAGLYEQYF. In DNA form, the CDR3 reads TGTGCCAGTAGTCCGGGGACGGCGGGACTCTACGAGCAGTACTTC.

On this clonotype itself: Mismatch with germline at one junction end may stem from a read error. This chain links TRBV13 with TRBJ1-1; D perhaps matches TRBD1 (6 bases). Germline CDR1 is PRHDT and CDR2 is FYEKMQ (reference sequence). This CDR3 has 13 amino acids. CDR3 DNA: TGTGCCAGCAGCCCCGACAGGAACGCTGAAGCTTTCTTT. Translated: CASSPDRNAEAFF.

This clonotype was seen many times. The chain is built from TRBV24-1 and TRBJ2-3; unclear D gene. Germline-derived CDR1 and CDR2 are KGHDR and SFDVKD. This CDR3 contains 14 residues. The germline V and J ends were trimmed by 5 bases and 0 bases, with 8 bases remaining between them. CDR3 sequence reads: CATSAPTSTDTQYF. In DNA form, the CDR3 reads TGTGCCACCAGTGCCCCGACAAGCACAGATACGCAGTATTTT.

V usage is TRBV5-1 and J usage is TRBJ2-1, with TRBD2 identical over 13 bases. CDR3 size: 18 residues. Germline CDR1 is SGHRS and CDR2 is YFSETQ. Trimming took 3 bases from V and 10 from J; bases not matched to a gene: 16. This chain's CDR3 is CASSSGLAGIPTFGEQFF. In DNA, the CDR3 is TGCGCCAGCAGCTCGGGACTAGCGGGAATCCCGACGTTCGGGGAGCAGTTCTTC.

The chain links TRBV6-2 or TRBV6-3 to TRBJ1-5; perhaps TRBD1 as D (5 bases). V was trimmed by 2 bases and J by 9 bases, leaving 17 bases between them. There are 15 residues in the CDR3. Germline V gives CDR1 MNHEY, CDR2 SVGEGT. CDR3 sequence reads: CASSYPGSRSRPQHF. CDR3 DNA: TGTGCCAGCAGTTACCCAGGGTCGAGGAGTCGGCCCCAGCATTTT.

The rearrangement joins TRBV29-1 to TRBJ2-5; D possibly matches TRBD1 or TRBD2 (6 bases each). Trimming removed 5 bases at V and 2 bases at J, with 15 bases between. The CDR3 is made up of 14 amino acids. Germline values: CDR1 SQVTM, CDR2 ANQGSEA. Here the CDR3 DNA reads TGCAGCGTTTCTTATAGGGGGGAACAAGAGACCCAGTACTTC. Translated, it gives CSVSYRGEQETQYF. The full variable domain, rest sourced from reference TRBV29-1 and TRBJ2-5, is SAVISQKPSRDICQRGTSLTIQCQVDSQVTMMFWYRQQPGQSLTLIATANQGSEATYESGFVIDKFPISRPNLTFSTLTVSNMSPEDSSIYLCSVSYRGEQETQYFGPGTRLLVL.

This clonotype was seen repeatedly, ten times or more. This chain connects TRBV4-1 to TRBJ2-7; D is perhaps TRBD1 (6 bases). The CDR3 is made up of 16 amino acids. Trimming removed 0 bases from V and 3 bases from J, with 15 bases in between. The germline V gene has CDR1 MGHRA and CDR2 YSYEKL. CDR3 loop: CASSQDRWGTHYEQYF. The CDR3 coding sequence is TGCGCCAGCAGCCAAGATCGGTGGGGGACACACTACGAGCAGTACTTC.

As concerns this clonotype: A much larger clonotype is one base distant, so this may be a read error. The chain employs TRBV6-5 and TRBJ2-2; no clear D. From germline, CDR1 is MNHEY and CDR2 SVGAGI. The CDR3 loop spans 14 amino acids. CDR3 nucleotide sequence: TGTGCCAGCGGTTACGGGTCGGACACCGGGGAGCTGTTTTTT. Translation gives CASGYGSDTGELFF.

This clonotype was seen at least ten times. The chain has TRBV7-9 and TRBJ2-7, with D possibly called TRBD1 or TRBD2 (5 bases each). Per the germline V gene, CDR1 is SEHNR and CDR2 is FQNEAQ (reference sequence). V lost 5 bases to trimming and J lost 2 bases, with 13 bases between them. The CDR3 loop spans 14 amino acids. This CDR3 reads CASSGRGVPYEQYF. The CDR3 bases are TGTGCCAGCAGCGGCAGAGGGGTCCCCTACGAGCAGTACTTC.

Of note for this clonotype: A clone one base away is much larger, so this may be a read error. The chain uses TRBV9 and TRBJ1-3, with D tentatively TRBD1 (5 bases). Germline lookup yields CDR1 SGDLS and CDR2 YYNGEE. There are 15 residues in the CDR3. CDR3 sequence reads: CASSVDWGGGNAIYF. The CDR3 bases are TGTGCCAGCAGCGTAGATTGGGGGGGTGGAAACGCCATATATTTT.

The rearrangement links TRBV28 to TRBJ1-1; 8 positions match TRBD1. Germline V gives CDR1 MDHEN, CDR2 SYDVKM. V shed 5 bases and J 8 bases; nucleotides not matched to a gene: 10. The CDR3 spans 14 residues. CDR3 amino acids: CASSSTGGTSEAFF. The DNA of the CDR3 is TGTGCCAGCAGTAGTACAGGGGGGACTAGCGAAGCTTTCTTT.